These 27 T cell receptor beta chains were all obtained from the same sample, sequenced in a study of cytomegalovirus exposure and HLA in healthy donors (dated by TCRdb to 2017 to 2019). Preparation of the library involved the immunoSEQ multiplex PCR assay. Entries here come from immuneACCESS through TCRdb and include only in-frame sequences with V and J called. Some clones fail to appear in such tables; in the studies checked, an unresolved V gene covers under half of the shortfall, and the cause of the remainder is unknown. In all, the sample holds around 220,000 clones, and 88% of those were seen once. The ten largest clones represent 2.9% of the sample. Material for sequencing was PBMCs. The receptors here all came from a woman younger than 30 in good health and CMV-seronegative.

Only one count was recorded for this clone. J is TRBJ2-7 and V is TRBV27; a possible D gene is TRBD2 (6 bases). The CDR3 contains 14 residues. Germline CDR1 is MNHEY and CDR2 is SMNVEV (reference sequence). Between the trimmed V and J ends, which lost 2 bases and 6 bases, there was a span of 14 bases. DNA of the CDR3: TGTGCCAGCAGTTTAGCGGGATTGCGAGGCGAGCAGTACTTC. Translation: CASSLAGLRGEQYF.

This chain connects TRBV6-6 to TRBJ1-3, with D tentatively TRBD1 (5 bases). Per the germline V gene, CDR1 is MNHNY and CDR2 is SVGAGI (reference sequence). The CDR3 is 13 residues long. Deletions cut 11 bases from V and 2 bases from J, with 13 bases between. CDR3 sequence: CAGRGLTGNTIYF. CDR3 coding DNA: TGTGCCGGAAGGGGACTTACTGGAAACACCATATATTTT.

The rearrangement links TRBV19 to TRBJ2-1; 7 nucleotides align to TRBD2. V was pared by 10 bases and J by 1 base, with 7 bases of the junction left unmatched. In germline, CDR1 is LNHDA, CDR2 SQIVND (reference sequence). The CDR3 has 14 residues. CDR3 coding DNA: TGTGCCACCAGACTAGCCTCGTCCTACAATGAGCAGTTCTTC. This gives the protein CATRLASSYNEQFF.

The genes are TRBV28 and TRBJ2-3; 10 bases are a match to TRBD2. V was clipped by 8 bases and J by 1 base; unmatched bases: 12. The CDR3 covers 17 residues. CDR1 MDHEN and CDR2 SYDVKM come from the germline V gene. CDR3: CASPFPSGSRCTDTQYF. In nucleotides, the CDR3 is TGTGCCAGCCCTTTTCCTAGCGGGAGCCGTTGCACAGATACGCAGTATTTT. Full variable domain (outside the CDR3, taken from reference TRBV28 and TRBJ2-3): DVKVTQSSRYLVKRTGEKVFLECVQDMDHENMFWYRQDPGLGLRLIYFSYDVKMKEKGDIPEGYSVSREKKERFSLILESASTNQTSMYLCASPFPSGSRCTDTQYFGPGTRLTVL.

V is TRBV11-2 and J is TRBJ2-4; a weak D match, TRBD2 (6 bases). V lost 1 base and J 4 bases, leaving 17 bases between the germline ends. The CDR3 length is 17 residues. Germline V gene data show CDR1 as SGHAT and CDR2 as FQNNGV. This CDR3 reads CASSLGWRAQVKNIQYF. The CDR3 DNA sequence: TGTGCCAGCAGCTTAGGTTGGAGGGCACAGGTTAAAAACATTCAGTACTTC.

The chain recombines TRBV28 with TRBJ1-3; TRBD1 aligns across 7 bases. The V segment lost 3 bases and the J segment 1 base; nucleotides outside the gene matches: 9. The CDR3 consists of 17 residues. Germline CDR1 is MDHEN and CDR2 is SYDVKM. In nucleotides, the CDR3 is TGTGCCAGCAGTTTTTTCAGAGGGACAGCTTCTGGAAACACCATATATTTT. Its translation: CASSFFRGTASGNTIYF.

The chain couples TRBV19 to TRBJ2-3; 10 nucleotides match TRBD2. Germline V gene sequence: CDR1 LNHDA, CDR2 SQIVND (reference sequence). The CDR3 covers 18 residues. Trimming removed 4 bases from V and 0 bases from J; junction bases left unmatched: 10. CDR3 DNA sequence: TGTGCCAGTAGTAGGGAGTCAGCGGGAGGGCGTAGCACAGATACGCAGTATTTT. It translates to CASSRESAGGRSTDTQYF.

The chain couples TRBV11-2 to TRBJ2-5; D call uncertain. Germline lookup yields CDR1 SGHAT and CDR2 FQNNGV. This CDR3 has 11 residues. Trimming shortened V by 3 bases and J by 5 bases, and 4 bases separated the two germline ends. The CDR3 DNA sequence: TGTGCCAGCAGCTTCGGGGAGACCCAGTACTTC. It is translated as CASSFGETQYF. The full variable domain, in which reference TRBV11-2 and TRBJ2-5 provide the parts outside the CDR3, is EAGVAQSPRYKIIEKRQSVAFWCNPISGHATLYWYQQILGQGPKLLIQFQNNGVVDDSQLPKDRFSAERLKGVDSTLKIQPAKLEDSAVYLCASSFGETQYFGPGTRLLVL.

The V gene is TRBV7-9, the J gene TRBJ2-7; D not certain. The CDR3 covers 13 residues. V lost 3 bases and J 2 bases, leaving 8 bases between the germline ends. Looked up from germline, CDR1 is SEHNR and CDR2 is FQNEAQ (reference sequence). The CDR3 loop reads CASSFPGPYEQYF. CDR3 DNA sequence: TGTGCCAGCAGCTTTCCTGGGCCCTACGAGCAGTACTTC.

This chain uses TRBV7-9 with TRBJ1-1, with 10 bases that match TRBD1. The CDR3 runs to 17 residues. Germline V CDR1 and CDR2: SEHNR, FQNEAQ (reference sequence). The junction had 10 bases not matched to a gene; V was cut back by 6 bases and J by 0 bases. In DNA, the CDR3 is TGTGCCAGCAGACCTCCGGGACAGGGGCCAATGAACACTGAAGCTTTCTTT. Protein: CASRPPGQGPMNTEAFF.

V usage is TRBV2 and J usage is TRBJ2-7, with 11 bases that match TRBD2. The CDR3 spans 15 residues. The V gene end was trimmed by 4 bases and the J gene end by 5 bases; junction bases not matched to a gene: 7. Per the germline V gene, CDR1 is SNHLY and CDR2 is FYNNEI. Here the CDR3 reads CASSALAGGRHEQYF. The CDR3 coding sequence is TGTGCCAGCAGTGCCCTAGCGGGAGGTCGCCACGAGCAGTACTTC.

V and J are TRBV30 and TRBJ1-2; possibly TRBD1 for D (6 bases). V lost 7 bases, J lost 7 bases, and 25 bases lay in between. CDR3 size: 15 residues. Germline CDR1 reads GTSNPN; CDR2 reads SVGIG (reference sequence). The CDR3 DNA reads TGTGCCTTAATATCGGACAGCAGAATGCTTAGTGGCTACACCTTC. It is translated as CALISDSRMLSGYTF.

The rearrangement links TRBV9 to TRBJ1-2, with a weak D call TRBD1 (5 bases). With 4 bases removed from V and 4 bases from J, the gap between germline ends came to 11 bases. The CDR3 sequence is 13 residues long. CDR1 and CDR2 from the germline V gene are SGDLS and YYNGEE. CDR3 residues: CASSPTGLYGYTF. The CDR3 DNA reads as TGTGCCAGCAGCCCGACGGGACTCTATGGCTACACCTTC. Variable domain in full (rest from reference TRBV9 and TRBJ1-2): DSGVTQTPKHLITATGQRVTLRCSPRSGDLSVYWYQQSLDQGLQFLIQYYNGEERAKGNILERFSAQQFPDLHSELNLSSLELGDSALYFCASSPTGLYGYTFGSGTRLTVV.

The rearrangement uses TRBV30 and TRBJ1-5; no clear D. The CDR3 totals 13 residues. Trimming stripped 1 base from V and 0 bases from J, with 4 bases between. The germline CDR1 and CDR2 sequences are GTSNPN and SVGIG (reference sequence). CDR3 region: CAWSAVSNQPQHF. The CDR3 nucleotides are TGTGCCTGGAGTGCTGTTAGCAATCAGCCCCAGCATTTT.

This chain links TRBV5-6 with TRBJ2-2; D unclear. V lost 2 bases, J lost 1 base, and 6 bases lay in between. CDR3 size: 14 residues. Germline V CDR1 and CDR2: SGHDT, YYEEEE. This chain's CDR3 is CASSFRQNTGELFF. The CDR3 DNA reads as TGTGCCAGCAGCTTCCGACAGAACACCGGGGAGCTGTTTTTT.

The chain couples TRBV5-6 to TRBJ2-5; TRBD2 aligns across 7 bases. This CDR3 is 15 amino acids long. From germline, CDR1 is SGHDT and CDR2 YYEEEE. V trimming: 1 base; J trimming: 5 bases; junction bases outside the gene matches: 8. The CDR3 coding sequence is TGTGCCAGCAGCTTGAGGGGCGGGAGTGAGGAGACCCAGTACTTC. Encoded protein: CASSLRGGSEETQYF. The full variable domain, completed using reference TRBV5-6 and TRBJ2-5, is DAGVTQSPTHLIKTRGQQVTLRCSPKSGHDTVSWYQQALGQGPQFIFQYYEEEERQRGNFPDRFSGHQFPNYSSELNVNALLLGDSALYLCASSLRGGSEETQYFGPGTRLLVL.

V is TRBV5-6 and J is TRBJ2-7; D is unclear. CDR1 SGHDT and CDR2 YYEEEE come from the germline V gene. Trimming stripped 0 bases from V and 1 base from J, with 11 bases between. The CDR3 length is 15 residues. This CDR3 is CASSLGPLESYEQYF. The CDR3 region has the DNA TGTGCCAGCAGCTTGGGGCCTTTGGAGTCCTACGAGCAGTACTTC.

The V and J genes are TRBV6-6 and TRBJ2-1, with D perhaps TRBD2 (5 bases). The CDR3 loop spans 13 amino acids. The V end lost 6 bases, the J end lost 7 bases, and 13 bases lay between the germline ends. From germline, CDR1 is MNHNY and CDR2 SVGAGI (reference sequence). The CDR3 nucleotides read TGTGCCAGCAGGAAACTAGGAAAGAATGAGCAGTTCTTC. Translating it yields CASRKLGKNEQFF.

Concerning this clone itself: The germline gene is not matched at one end of the junction; a read error may be the cause. V usage is TRBV6-1 and J usage is TRBJ2-7; D unresolved. Germline loops: CDR1 MNHNS, CDR2 SASEGT. This CDR3 spans 15 amino acids. CDR3 nucleotides: TGTGCCAGCATTGAACAGCGAAGACCTTCCTACGAGCAGTACTTC. Translated, it gives CASIEQRRPSYEQYF.

The chain combines TRBV21-1 with TRBJ2-5; the table calls TRBD2, which could not be checked here. TRBV21-1 is deemed a pseudogene. The CDR3 runs 20 residues. CDR3 nucleotide sequence: TGTGCCAGCAGCAAAGCGGCCGGAGACTACTCCACCCGCTTTGGAGAGACCCAGTACTTC. Translation: CASSKAAGDYSTRFGETQYF.

This clone was counted a single time. The chain uses TRBV27 and TRBJ1-1; perhaps TRBD1 as D (6 bases). The CDR3 runs to 13 residues. CDR1 is MNHEY, CDR2 SMNVEV, per germline (reference sequence). Trimming shortened V by 6 bases and J by 5 bases, and 13 bases separated the two germline ends. This CDR3 reads CASRSRGRTEAFF. As DNA, the CDR3 is TGTGCCAGCAGGTCCAGGGGACGGACTGAAGCTTTCTTT.

V gene TRBV25-1 combines with J gene TRBJ1-2, with D unresolved. CDR3 length equals 15 residues. Germline V gene lookup returns CDR1 MGHDK and CDR2 SYGVNS. V lost 3 bases, J lost 4 bases, and 15 bases lay in between. The CDR3 protein is CASSDAETRFYGYTF. The CDR3 bases are TGTGCCAGCAGTGACGCAGAAACCAGATTCTATGGCTACACCTTC.

This rearrangement joins TRBV15 to TRBJ2-1, with 9 bases matching TRBD2. The V and J ends lost 5 bases and 3 bases, in that order; junction bases with no gene match: 8. The CDR3 runs 16 residues. Germline CDR1 reads LNHNV; CDR2 reads YYDKDF (reference sequence). CDR3 protein: CATSPVTSGYYNEQFF. The CDR3 region has the DNA TGTGCCACCAGCCCAGTGACTAGCGGATACTACAATGAGCAGTTCTTC. Based on the CDR3 plus reference TRBV15 and TRBJ2-1, the full variable domain is DAMVIQNPRYQVTQFGKPVTLSCSQTLNHNVMYWYQQKSSQAPKLLFHYYDKDFNNEADTPDNFQSRRPNTSFCFLDIRSPGLGDTAMYLCATSPVTSGYYNEQFFGPGTRLTVL.

This clone was seen only once. V is TRBV7-9 and J is TRBJ1-3; D is perhaps TRBD1 (6 bases). Trimming took off 5 bases at V and 4 bases at J, with 18 bases between the two ends. Germline V lookup: CDR1 SEHNR, CDR2 FQNEAQ (reference sequence). The CDR3 spans 16 residues. CDR3 nucleotides: TGTGCCAGCAGCCTAGTCGGGCCCACAGGGGGAAACACCATATATTTT. It specifies CASSLVGPTGGNTIYF.

This clone was observed a single time. The gene calls are TRBV15 and TRBJ1-1; 8 positions match TRBD1. The CDR3 length is 14 residues. The germline V gene has CDR1 LNHNV and CDR2 YYDKDF (reference sequence). The trim removed 5 bases at V and 3 bases at J, leaving 5 bases unmatched. CDR3 DNA: TGTGCCACCAGCCGGACAGGGTGGGACACTGAAGCTTTCTTT. The encoded protein is CATSRTGWDTEAFF.

This chain connects TRBV30 to TRBJ2-6; 9 bases agree with TRBD1. CDR3 size: 16 residues. Trimming cost V 6 bases and J 2 bases; bases outside gene matches: 8. The germline gives CDR1 GTSNPN, CDR2 SVGIG (reference sequence). DNA of the CDR3: TGTGCCTGTTACCGGGACAGGGATGCTGGGGCCAACGTCCTGACTTTC. It yields the protein CACYRDRDAGANVLTF. The complete variable domain, with remaining parts taken from reference TRBV30 and TRBJ2-6, reads SQTIHQWPATLVQPVGSPLSLECTVEGTSNPNLYWYRQAAGRGLQLLFYSVGIGQISSEVPQNLSASRPQDRQFILSSKKLLLSDSGFYLCACYRDRDAGANVLTFGAGSRLTVL.

The chain couples TRBV9 to TRBJ1-1, with 8 bases identical to TRBD1. CDR1 and CDR2 (germline): SGDLS, YYNGEE. The CDR3 loop spans 14 amino acids. V lost 5 bases and J lost 0; bases outside the gene matches: 3. The DNA of the CDR3 is TGTGCCAGCAGGCCAGGGGGCTTGAACACTGAAGCTTTCTTT. Its protein product is CASRPGGLNTEAFF.